This TCR beta chain is from a study of graft-versus-host responses after intestinal transplantation. Whole-study context: Once they had received anti-thymocyte globulin induction, all recipients took tacrolimus and steroids for around 3 years.

Profiled with immunoSEQ multiplex PCR; TCRdb holds only in-frame clones, not every one. The sample lists under 20,000 clones, approximately 89% seen once, with less than 65% in the top ten. Post-transplant marrow derived from the posterior iliac crest or another site. The receptor's source is a human patient who received an intestinal transplant, so some T cells may come from the graft donor. Sample: bone marrow, taken approximately 120 days after transplant.

CDR3 nucleotide sequence: TGTGCCAGCAGCCCCTGGGGGGCAGGGGAGAACACTGAAGCTTTCTTT. It encodes CASSPWGAGENTEAFF. The chain has TRBV14 and TRBJ1-1; maybe TRBD1 (6 bases). Trimming left V 4 bases short and J 1 base short, with 16 bases between. The CDR3 loop spans 16 amino acids. Germline V lookup: CDR1 SGHDN, CDR2 FVKESK. Complete variable domain (other parts from reference TRBV14 and TRBJ1-1): EAGVTQFPSHSVIEKGQTVTLRCDPISGHDNLYWYRRVMGKEIKFLLHFVKESKQDESGMPNNRFLAERTGGTYSTLKVQPAELEDSGVYFCASSPWGAGENTEAFFGQGTRLTVV.